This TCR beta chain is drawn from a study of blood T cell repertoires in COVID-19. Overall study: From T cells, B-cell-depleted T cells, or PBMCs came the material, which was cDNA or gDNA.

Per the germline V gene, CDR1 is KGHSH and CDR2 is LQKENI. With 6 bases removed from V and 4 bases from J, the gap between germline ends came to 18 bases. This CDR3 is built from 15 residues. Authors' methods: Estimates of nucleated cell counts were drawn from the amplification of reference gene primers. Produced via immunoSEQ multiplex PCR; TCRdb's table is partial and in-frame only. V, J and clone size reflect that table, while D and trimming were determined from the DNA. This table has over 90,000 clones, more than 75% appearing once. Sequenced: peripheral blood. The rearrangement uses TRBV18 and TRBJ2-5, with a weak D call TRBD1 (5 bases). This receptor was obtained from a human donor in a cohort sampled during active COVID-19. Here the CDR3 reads CASSLNQGASETQYF. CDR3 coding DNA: TGTGCCAGCTCTCTTAACCAAGGGGCGTCAGAGACCCAGTACTTC. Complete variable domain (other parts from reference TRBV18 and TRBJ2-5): NAGVMQNPRHLVRRRGQEARLRCSPMKGHSHVYWYRQLPEEGLKFMVYLQKENIIDESGMPKERFSAEFPKEGPSILRIQQVVRGDSAAYFCASSLNQGASETQYFGPGTRLLVL.